This T cell receptor (beta chain) was sequenced during a study of blood T cell repertoires in COVID-19. Study-level information: Researchers got acute and convalescent COVID-19 samples from the United States, Italy and Spain. T cells, B-cell-depleted T cells, or PBMCs supplied cDNA or gDNA.

Authors' data handling: Estimation of nucleated cell counts relied on the amplification of reference gene primers. This table comes from immunoSEQ multiplex PCR, and its TCRdb copy is limited to in-frame clones, with some not included. The V and J calls and the clone size are those of that table, but D and trimming were determined from the DNA. The sample shows around 78,000 clones, roughly 90% of them seen only once. Germline assignment: CDR1 MGHDK and CDR2 SYGVNS. Trimming removed 3 bases from V and 3 bases from J, with 12 bases in between. This CDR3 is built from 14 residues. Sequences were obtained from peripheral blood. This clonotype was obtained from a man aged 50-60 years with active or convalescent COVID-19. The chain links TRBV25-1 to TRBJ2-7, with D maybe TRBD2 (5 bases). CDR3 DNA: TGTGCCAGCAGTGACTGGCGGACTGACTACGAGCAGTACTTC. Residues: CASSDWRTDYEQYF.